The TCR beta chain under discussion was sequenced for a study of immune heterogeneity within non-small cell lung tumors (dated by TCRdb to the late 2010s). As for the study more broadly: By histology, the tumors included nine to eleven non-squamous carcinomas, several squamous cell carcinomas and 1 tumor not otherwise specified. TCR repertoires were analyzed from fewer than 60 tumor loci of approximately 16 patients, while transcriptome data covered only roughly 45 loci from approximately eleven patients. Binding of neoantigens to the HLA alleles of each patient was predicted with netMHCpan-3.0 for mutant peptides of 8 to 11 amino acids. To examine intratumoral immune heterogeneity, the study used whole-exome sequencing, RNA-seq and TCR beta repertoire sequencing on multiple spatially distinct regions of each NSCLC tumor. Overall study results and their limits: High-frequency TCR beta clonotypes were found to be largely distinct between individual patients. A moderate positive correlation (R 0.3 to 0.35), which was statistically significant, linked local T-cell repertoire clonality to local tumor mutational burden. Identical dominant CDR3B clonotypes recurred across loci within a patient, yet different tumor locations also harbored unique high-frequency clones.

Genomic DNA extracted from bulk tumor tissue served as TCR template, with roughly 660 ng gDNA amplified per sample. Multiple biopsies per primary tumor were taken during surgery, spaced as far apart as possible within the tumor mass. Patients in the study cohort, which was described as untreated, were newly diagnosed NSCLC cases going through curative surgery. The samples came from under 19 patients with newly diagnosed non-small cell lung cancer who were having surgery intended to be curative. A couple of independent pathologists reviewed the resected tumor masses. Only high-quality DNA and RNA samples were carried forward to sequencing. To note about this clonotype: The specificity of this receptor is unknown. No base quality values were provided; no much bigger clone lies one nucleotide off.

The TCR beta CDR3 region was amplified with a multiplex PCR system whose first round ran for approximately 11 cycles using 32 V-gene forward primers and 13 J-gene reverse primers. The first PCR round used a QIAGEN Multiplex PCR Kit, and the primer sequences were filed in Chinese patent CN105087789A. Illumina universal primers were attached in a second round of PCR run with the Phusion High-Fidelity PCR Kit. Sequencing of the TCR libraries was done on the Illumina HiSeq X Ten platform in paired-end mode with a 151 bp read length. On the study's bioinformatics: Reads lacking multiplex PCR primers were removed with Cutadapt, read pairs were merged with PEAR, and CDR3 regions were called with MiXCR default settings. Shannon entropy measured repertoire diversity, and clonality was calculated as one minus the Shannon entropy divided by the ln of the count of productive unique sequences. Clonotypes present at frequencies of at least 0.5% were defined as dominant or high-frequency T-cell clones. TCRdb applied fastp at Q25 and MiXCR to the public reads, then kept only in-frame beta chains. Rows are combined by CDR3 protein, so each entry shows the most common genes and DNA. TCRdb's processing, not the authors', yielded these V and J calls. The sample includes 15,000 or so distinct CDR3 sequences, with 28% observed a single time. Jointly, the top ten make up 5.2% of the sample.

A distance of 10 bases separates the germline ends of V and J, which lose 5 bases and 8 bases respectively. CDR3 length: 12 amino acids, cysteine to phenylalanine. CDR3 DNA only is kept here, 36 bases in frame from base 1. Material for sequencing was lung tumor tissue. This receptor chain uses TRBV12-3 or TRBV12-4 and TRBJ1-5; the D gene remains uncertain. This receptor was taken from a man aged 35 to 55 with non-small cell lung cancer. Here the CDR3 is given as CASSEPLKPQHF. The bases are TGTGCCAGCAGTGAGCCCCTCAAGCCCCAGCATTTT.